This TCR beta chain derives from a study of blood T cells in healthy people across ages. Next came a second PCR, run for 7 to 11 cycles, which used a sample-barcoded 5' primer along with a J-beta primer mix. Each cDNA was tagged by a template-switch adaptor containing 12 random nucleotides. Sequencing yielded, for each sample, at least 2.5 million paired-end reads carrying CDR3. Each CDR3 protein is one row after TCRdb ran MiXCR on the 5' RACE reads. This table holds about a million distinct CDR3 sequences, around 48% found once. Overall study results and limits: Donor CMV infection status was unknown, possibly confounding age-related changes in expanded clonotypes.

The V gene's germline CDR1 is SGHRS and CDR2 YFSETQ. The V and J ends lost 0 bases and 0 bases, in that order; junction bases with no gene match: 6. The CDR3 totals 17 residues. This clonotype has just a few counts. The antigen remains undetermined. The origin of this receptor is a man aged 25-40 years in good health. What was sequenced was blood. The chain joins TRBV5-1 to TRBJ2-3, with 8 bases lining up with TRBD2. CDR3 bases: TGCGCCAGCAGCTTGGACGTCGGGGGGGGAAGCACAGATACGCAGTATTTT. It yields the protein CASSLDVGGGSTDTQYF.